This T cell receptor (beta chain) was captured by sequencing in a study of blood T cell dynamics during melanoma immunotherapy. The time point: pre-treatment baseline. The CDR3 has 15 residues. In germline, CDR1 is SEHNR, CDR2 FQNEAQ (reference sequence). Trimming removed 6 bases from V and 0 bases from J; junction bases left unmatched: 4. Clones were read by immunoSEQ multiplex PCR, and TCRdb kept only the in-frame ones, dropping some. The top ten hold 14% of the sample, which has about 10,000 clones, 84% seen once. The sample consisted of blood, taken from a patient treated with checkpoint blockade. The receptor was isolated from a human donor with melanoma. The V call is TRBV7-9, the J call TRBJ2-3, with TRBD2 matching 9 bases. The CDR3 DNA sequence: TGTGCCAGCAGTTTCAGCGGGGGGAGCACAGATACGCAGTATTTT. Protein: CASSFSGGSTDTQYF.